These 20 T cell receptor beta chains were sequenced from one sample in a study of identifying expanded T cells in peripheral blood. The method was immunoSEQ multiplex PCR; TCRdb's version includes in-frame clones alone and lacks a portion of them. The repertoire includes about 78,000 clones, almost 85% of them detected once, and 18% sits in the top ten. Sequences were obtained from blood. The receptor set was obtained from a person aged 18 to 75 in good health.

The chain combines TRBV5-1 with TRBJ1-2, with D possibly being TRBD1 (5 bases). The CDR3 extends over 15 amino acids. The V gene's germline CDR1 is SGHRS and CDR2 YFSETQ. V shed 0 bases and J shed 7 bases, with 16 bases lying between them. The CDR3: CASSLALDPGTGYTF. CDR3 DNA: TGCGCCAGCAGCTTGGCCCTGGACCCTGGGACTGGCTACACCTTC.

The genes are TRBV30 and TRBJ1-2, with D uncertain. The V gene's germline CDR1 is GTSNPN and CDR2 SVGIG (reference sequence). This CDR3 contains 13 residues. The V end was cut by 2 bases, the J end by 9 bases, with 16 bases between. The CDR3 reads CAWSMGEAGRYTF. CDR3 sequence (DNA): TGTGCCTGGAGTATGGGTGAGGCAGGTCGCTACACCTTC. The whole variable domain, filled in from reference TRBV30 and TRBJ1-2, reads SQTIHQWPATLVQPVGSPLSLECTVEGTSNPNLYWYRQAAGRGLQLLFYSVGIGQISSEVPQNLSASRPQDRQFILSSKKLLLSDSGFYLCAWSMGEAGRYTFGSGTRLTVV.

This clone was detected once. In DNA form, the CDR3 reads TGCGCCAGCAGCCAAGATATGTCCTACGAGCAGTACTTC. It translates to CASSQDMSYEQYF. The V and J genes are TRBV4-3 and TRBJ2-7; D uncertain. The CDR3 extends over 13 amino acids. The ends were cut back, 0 bases at V and 1 base at J, with 4 bases in the middle. CDR1 and CDR2 from the germline V gene are LGHNA and YSLEER.

The J gene is TRBJ2-1, the V gene TRBV4-3; 10 bases align to TRBD2. The trim removed 1 base at V and 9 bases at J, leaving 6 bases unmatched. The germline CDR1 and CDR2 sequences are LGHNA and YSLEER. The CDR3 loop spans 15 amino acids. DNA for the CDR3: TGCGCCAGCAGCCAAGGAGCGGGGGGGGTTGGTGAGCAGTTCTTC. It specifies CASSQGAGGVGEQFF.

This sequence joins TRBV28 and TRBJ1-1, with 12 bases fitting TRBD1. The CDR3 sequence is 15 residues long. The ends lost 5 bases at V and 4 bases at J; junction bases unmatched: 5. The germline gives CDR1 MDHEN, CDR2 SYDVKM. For the CDR3, the DNA is TGTGCCAGCAGTCCCGGGACAGGGGGCGTCACTGAAGCTTTCTTT. This sequence encodes CASSPGTGGVTEAFF. Based on the CDR3 plus reference TRBV28 and TRBJ1-1, the full variable domain is DVKVTQSSRYLVKRTGEKVFLECVQDMDHENMFWYRQDPGLGLRLIYFSYDVKMKEKGDIPEGYSVSREKKERFSLILESASTNQTSMYLCASSPGTGGVTEAFFGQGTRLTVV.

The rearrangement uses TRBV5-1 and TRBJ2-1; the D gene is possibly TRBD2 (6 bases). CDR1 SGHRS and CDR2 YFSETQ come from the germline V gene. The CDR3 loop spans 16 amino acids. V was shortened by 4 bases and J by 3 bases, with 17 bases between the two germline ends. CDR3 sequence: CASSPYPGLNYNEQFF. CDR3 bases: TGCGCCAGCAGCCCCTACCCGGGACTGAACTACAATGAGCAGTTCTTC.

The V call is TRBV28, the J call TRBJ2-7; D not certain. The CDR3 consists of 14 residues. Germline V CDR1 and CDR2: MDHEN, SYDVKM. V gave up 3 bases and J gave up 6 bases, with 15 bases separating them. Written as DNA, the CDR3 is TGTGCCAGCAGTTTCCTGGTCCCTTCTGTCGAGCAGTACTTC. It specifies CASSFLVPSVEQYF. The entire variable domain, with the rest obtained from reference TRBV28 and TRBJ2-7, is as follows: DVKVTQSSRYLVKRTGEKVFLECVQDMDHENMFWYRQDPGLGLRLIYFSYDVKMKEKGDIPEGYSVSREKKERFSLILESASTNQTSMYLCASSFLVPSVEQYFGPGTRLTVT.

V gene TRBV7-2 combines with J gene TRBJ1-3; D ambiguous. Germline V CDR1 and CDR2: SGHTA, FQGNSA. V shed 1 base and J shed 4 bases, with 5 bases lying between them. The CDR3 is 13 amino acids. CDR3 residues: CASSLERGNTIYF. CDR3 coding DNA: TGTGCCAGCAGCTTAGAGCGCGGAAACACCATATATTTT.

This rearrangement joins TRBV7-9 to TRBJ2-2, with 7 bases identical to TRBD1. The germline V gene has CDR1 SEHNR and CDR2 FQNEAQ (reference sequence). This CDR3 region has 16 residues. With V trimmed by 0 bases and J by 1 base, 2 bases remained unmatched. The CDR3, as DNA: TGTGCCAGCAGCTTAGCAGGGACAGTGAACACCGGGGAGCTGTTTTTT. It codes for CASSLAGTVNTGELFF. Supplemented by reference TRBV7-9 and TRBJ2-2, the full variable domain reads DTGVSQNPRHKITKRGQNVTFRCDPISEHNRLYWYRQTLGQGPEFLTYFQNEAQLEKSRLLSDRFSAERPKGSFSTLEIQRTEQGDSAMYLCASSLAGTVNTGELFFGEGSRLTVL.

The CDR3 bases are TGTGCCAGCAGCTTACAGGAGCAGGCCGGGGAGCTGTTTTTT. This gives the protein CASSLQEQAGELFF. This sequence joins TRBV7-3 and TRBJ2-2; D not resolved. The CDR3 extends over 14 amino acids. V dropped 2 bases and J dropped 6 bases, with 10 bases sitting between them. CDR1 SGHTA and CDR2 FQGTGA come from the germline V gene.

The V call is TRBV11-3, the J call TRBJ2-1; 8 nucleotides match TRBD2. CDR3 length equals 14 residues. Germline-derived CDR1 and CDR2 are SGHNT and YENEEA. With 1 base clipped from V and 9 bases from J, the junction kept 5 bases outside the gene matches. CDR3 coding DNA: TGTGCCAGCAGCTTAGGCCGGGCGGGAGGTGAGCAGTTCTTC. It specifies CASSLGRAGGEQFF. Supplemented by reference TRBV11-3 and TRBJ2-1, the full variable domain reads EAGVVQSPRYKIIEKKQPVAFWCNPISGHNTLYWYLQNLGQGPELLIRYENEEAVDDSQLPKDRFSAERLKGVDSTLKIQPAELGDSAVYLCASSLGRAGGEQFFGPGTRLTVL.

The CDR3 protein is CASSINSGKEGYTF. In DNA, the CDR3 is TGTGCCAGTAGTATAAATTCCGGGAAAGAGGGCTACACCTTC. This sequence joins TRBV19 and TRBJ1-2; no reliable D call. CDR1 LNHDA and CDR2 SQIVND come from the germline V gene (reference sequence). The CDR3 sequence is 14 residues long. Trimming pared 2 bases from V and 8 bases from J, leaving 15 bases between.

As concerns this clone: Relative to the germline gene, one junction end is altered; a read error may explain this. The rearrangement links TRBV9 to TRBJ2-7; 7 nucleotides align to TRBD2. Germline V gene lookup returns CDR1 SGDLS and CDR2 YYNGEE. This CDR3 is built from 14 residues. Here the CDR3 reads CARSVGWGGYEQYF. The CDR3 DNA reads TGTGCCCGCAGCGTAGGGTGGGGGGGCTACGAGCAGTACTTC.

This clone has a handful of counts. The chain recombines TRBV28 with TRBJ2-7; 8 bases are shared with TRBD1. Germline V gene data show CDR1 as MDHEN and CDR2 as SYDVKM. The CDR3 length is 14 residues. The V segment lost 7 bases and the J segment 6 bases; nucleotides outside the gene matches: 11. CDR3 in amino acids: CASTPWDRSGEQYF. Written as DNA, the CDR3 is TGTGCCAGCACCCCTTGGGACAGGTCAGGCGAGCAGTACTTC. Together with reference TRBV28 and TRBJ2-7, the CDR3 gives the full variable domain: DVKVTQSSRYLVKRTGEKVFLECVQDMDHENMFWYRQDPGLGLRLIYFSYDVKMKEKGDIPEGYSVSREKKERFSLILESASTNQTSMYLCASTPWDRSGEQYFGPGTRLTVT.

This rearrangement joins TRBV30 to TRBJ1-5, with D possibly TRBD1 on 5 matching bases. This CDR3 contains 13 residues. Per the germline V gene, CDR1 is GTSNPN and CDR2 is SVGIG (reference sequence). The V end lost 6 bases, the J end lost 2 bases, and 11 bases lay between the germline ends. In DNA, the CDR3 is TGTGCCTGCCACGGGGGGGGCAATCAGCCCCAGCATTTT. Translated, it gives CACHGGGNQPQHF. The whole variable domain, remainder taken from reference TRBV30 and TRBJ1-5, is SQTIHQWPATLVQPVGSPLSLECTVEGTSNPNLYWYRQAAGRGLQLLFYSVGIGQISSEVPQNLSASRPQDRQFILSSKKLLLSDSGFYLCACHGGGNQPQHFGDGTRLSIL.

This clone has just one count. This chain joins TRBV4-3 and TRBJ1-1, with 7 positions matching TRBD1. V lost 0 bases, J lost 2 bases, and 9 bases stayed unmatched. The CDR3 extends over 17 amino acids. Germline CDR1 LGHNA, CDR2 YSLEER. The CDR3 region is CASSQERRQGQNTEAFF. CDR3 sequence (DNA): TGCGCCAGCAGCCAAGAAAGAAGACAGGGCCAAAACACTGAAGCTTTCTTT.

The DNA for the CDR3 is TGTGCCAGCAGTAAACGACAGGGTGCGGATTACGAGCAGTACTTC. It encodes CASSKRQGADYEQYF. This chain uses TRBV6-5 with TRBJ2-7; the match to TRBD1 covers 7 bases. With 5 bases clipped from V and 4 bases from J, the junction kept 11 bases outside the gene matches. Germline assignment: CDR1 MNHEY and CDR2 SVGAGI. The CDR3 has 15 residues.

This clone was observed once. One junction end disagrees with the germline gene, perhaps due to a read error. The genes are TRBV7-7 and TRBJ2-3; a possible D gene is TRBD1 (5 bases). This CDR3 comprises 16 residues. From germline, CDR1 is SSHAT and CDR2 FNYEAQ (reference sequence). The CDR3: CASSSSAEGGTDTQYF. CDR3 DNA: TGTGCTAGCAGCTCTTCCGCCGAAGGGGGCACAGATACGCAGTATTTT.

CDR3 DNA sequence: TGCGCCAGCAGCGCCACACAGGGGGTCAATGAGCAGTTCTTC. Amino acid sequence: CASSATQGVNEQFF. This chain joins TRBV5-1 and TRBJ2-1, with 8 bases that match TRBD1. V lost 4 bases and J lost 6; bases outside the gene matches: 6. CDR1 is SGHRS, CDR2 YFSETQ, per germline. The CDR3 totals 14 residues.

The gene calls are TRBV14 and TRBJ2-3; D not resolved. The V gene lost 1 base and the J gene lost 0 bases, with 8 bases spanning the gap. CDR3 size: 15 residues. Looked up from germline, CDR1 is SGHDN and CDR2 is FVKESK. CDR3 sequence reads: CASSQARISTDTQYF. The CDR3, as DNA: TGTGCCAGCAGCCAAGCCAGGATTAGCACAGATACGCAGTATTTT.